These T cell receptor beta chains were read from a single sample in a study of long-term antiretroviral therapy in people with HIV. This table comes from immunoSEQ multiplex PCR, and its TCRdb copy is limited to in-frame clones, with some not included. The table records about 22,000 clones, 84% of them present only once. The sequences come from unsorted PBMCs, collected 0.1 years before starting antiretroviral therapy. The receptors derive from a man in his late teens or twenties with HIV. CDR3s leave out the opening cysteine and the closing phenylalanine or tryptophan. Fields, in order: V gene, CDR3 length, J gene, CDR3 protein.

>TRBV27|13|TRBJ1-4
ASSPRQILGEKLF
>TRBV7-6|11|TRBJ2-7
ASSLGGEYEQY
>TRBV7-2|13|TRBJ2-1
ASSPTRGGNNEQF
>TRBV7-2|12|TRBJ2-5
ASRPGLQGETQY
>TRBV5-1|13|TRBJ1-1
ASSSRTGGGTEAF
>TRBV19|12|TRBJ2-5
ASSIGDRQETQY
>TRBV28|14|TRBJ2-7
ASRPGGGGETYEQY
>TRBV7-9|16|TRBJ2-2
ASSFSIPSAGGTGELF
>TRBV15|13|TRBJ2-5
ATSSAREGSETQY
>TRBV7-2|15|TRBJ1-3
ASTDPLGGDSGNTIY
>TRBV6-5|11|TRBJ1-4
ASSPGQYEKLF
>TRBV9|13|TRBJ1-5
ASSQDGNSNQPQH
>TRBV19|14|TRBJ1-4
ASSRPRGATNEKLF
>TRBV4-1|14|TRBJ2-1
ASTHPLAALRNEQF
>TRBV7-8|13|TRBJ1-2
ASSLGTGGKYGYT
>TRBV28|14|TRBJ2-3
ASSFDPESPTDTQY
>TRBV19|15|TRBJ2-6
ASKVAGGSSGANVLT
>TRBV2|13|TRBJ1-6
ASSVASMGNSPLH
>TRBV28|12|TRBJ2-7
ASSSATGFYEQY
>TRBV11-2|11|TRBJ2-5
ASSPGRKETQY
>TRBV19|12|TRBJ2-7
ASSIVDSSYEQY
>TRBV4-2|15|TRBJ1-2
ASSQDPVRIRDYGYT
>TRBV29-1|10|TRBJ1-4
SVEDRGRKLF
>TRBV5-6|12|TRBJ2-7
ASSLGLAGLQQY
>TRBV9|12|TRBJ1-1
ASSVEGADTEAF
>TRBV11-2|14|TRBJ2-5
ASSLSSGEYQETQY
>TRBV9|14|TRBJ2-2
ASSDGDRGYTGELF
>TRBV6-5|12|TRBJ1-4
ASRPQNGGEKLF
>TRBV2|14|TRBJ1-6
ASSPEGTDYNSPLH
>TRBV27|12|TRBJ2-2
ASTRGWNTGELF
>TRBV11-3|14|TRBJ2-5
ASSLKPSGGQETQY
>TRBV13|13|TRBJ1-1
ASSPPRAVNTEAF
>TRBV15|15|TRBJ1-3
ATSGWIGQGGRNTIY
>TRBV9|14|TRBJ1-4
ASSVGRQGNDEKLF
>TRBV29-1|10|TRBJ1-1
SAAVMNTEAF
>TRBV15|13|TRBJ2-3
ATSWSSGASDTQY
>TRBV5-1|14|TRBJ1-4
ASTALGTAIGEKLF